This entry lists 2 T cell receptor beta chains sequenced from one sample in a study of cytomegalovirus exposure and HLA in healthy donors. Repertoires were generated with immunoSEQ multiplex PCR, while TCRdb's copy carries only in-frame clones and drops some. The table shows some 87,000 clones, with roughly 96% occurring only once. Sequencing was done on a sample of PBMCs. These receptors originate from a woman aged 18-30 years in good health and CMV-seronegative.

This rearrangement joins TRBV10-3 to TRBJ2-1, with TRBD1 matching 9 bases. J gave up 4 bases and V 6 bases, and 1 base lay outside the gene matches. The CDR3 loop spans 13 amino acids. Germline-derived CDR1 and CDR2 are ENHRY and SYGVKD. The CDR3 loop reads CAIRTGGYNEQFF. The DNA of the CDR3 is TGTGCCATCAGGACAGGGGGATACAATGAGCAGTTCTTC.

The rearrangement joins TRBV2 to TRBJ2-5; 7 nucleotides agree with TRBD2. CDR1 is SNHLY and CDR2 is FYNNEI in the germline V gene. The CDR3 is 15 amino acids. V gave up 6 bases and J gave up 2 bases; unmatched junction bases: 9. The CDR3 reads CASRGGTAIQETQYF. The CDR3, as DNA: TGTGCCAGCAGGGGGGGGACTGCCATACAAGAGACCCAGTACTTC.